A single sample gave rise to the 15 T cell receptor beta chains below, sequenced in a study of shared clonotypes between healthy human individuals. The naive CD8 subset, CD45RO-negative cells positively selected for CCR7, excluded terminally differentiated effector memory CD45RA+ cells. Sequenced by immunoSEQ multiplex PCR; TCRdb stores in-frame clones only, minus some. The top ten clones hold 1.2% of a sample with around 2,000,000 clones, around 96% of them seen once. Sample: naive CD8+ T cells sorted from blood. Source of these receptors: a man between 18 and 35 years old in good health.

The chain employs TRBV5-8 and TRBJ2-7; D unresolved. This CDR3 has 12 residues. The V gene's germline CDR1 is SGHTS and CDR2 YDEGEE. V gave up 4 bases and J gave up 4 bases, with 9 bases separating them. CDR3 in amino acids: CASSGLRYEQYF. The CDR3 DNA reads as TGTGCCAGCAGCGGCCTCCGGTACGAGCAGTACTTC. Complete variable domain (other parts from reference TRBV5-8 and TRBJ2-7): EAGVTQSPTHLIKTRGQQATLRCSPISGHTSVYWYQQALGLGLQFLLWYDEGEERNRGNFPPRFSGRQFPNYSSELNVNALELEDSALYLCASSGLRYEQYFGPGTRLTVT.

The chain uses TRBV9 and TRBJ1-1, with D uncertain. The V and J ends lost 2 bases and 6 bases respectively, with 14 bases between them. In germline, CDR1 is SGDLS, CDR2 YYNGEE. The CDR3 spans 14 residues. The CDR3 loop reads CASSVDQRTPEAFF. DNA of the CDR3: TGTGCCAGCAGCGTGGACCAGAGAACCCCTGAAGCTTTCTTT.

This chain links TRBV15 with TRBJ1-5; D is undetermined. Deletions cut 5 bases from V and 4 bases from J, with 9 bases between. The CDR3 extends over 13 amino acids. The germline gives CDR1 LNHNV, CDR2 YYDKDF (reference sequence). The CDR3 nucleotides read TGTGCCACCAGCGTTTCGGAAAATCAGCCCCAGCATTTT. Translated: CATSVSENQPQHF.

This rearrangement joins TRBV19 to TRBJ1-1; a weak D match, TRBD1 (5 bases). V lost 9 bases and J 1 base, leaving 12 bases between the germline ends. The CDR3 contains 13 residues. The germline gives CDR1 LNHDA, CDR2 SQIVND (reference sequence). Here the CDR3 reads CASVYGGNTEAFF. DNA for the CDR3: TGTGCCAGCGTGTACGGGGGGAACACTGAAGCTTTCTTT.

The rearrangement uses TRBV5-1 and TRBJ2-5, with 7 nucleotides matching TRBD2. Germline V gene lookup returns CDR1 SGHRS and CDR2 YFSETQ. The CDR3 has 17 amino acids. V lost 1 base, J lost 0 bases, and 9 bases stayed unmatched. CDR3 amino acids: CASSLLSAGRYQETQYF. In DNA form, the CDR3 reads TGCGCCAGCAGCTTGTTGTCAGCGGGACGGTACCAAGAGACCCAGTACTTC.

CDR3 in amino acids: CASSVDGVMVSEQYF. In DNA form, the CDR3 reads TGTGCCAGCAGCGTAGATGGGGTTATGGTATCGGAGCAGTACTTC. The V call is TRBV9, the J call TRBJ2-7; D gene unclear. Germline V gene sequence: CDR1 SGDLS, CDR2 YYNGEE. The CDR3 is made up of 15 amino acids. Trimming stripped 0 bases from V and 7 bases from J, with 17 bases between.

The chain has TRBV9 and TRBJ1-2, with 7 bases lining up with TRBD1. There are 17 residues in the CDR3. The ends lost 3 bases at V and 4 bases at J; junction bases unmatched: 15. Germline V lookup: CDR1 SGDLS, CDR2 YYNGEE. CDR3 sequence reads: CASSESTGISSSYGYTF. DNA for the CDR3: TGTGCCAGCAGCGAGTCGACAGGGATTAGTAGTAGCTATGGCTACACCTTC.

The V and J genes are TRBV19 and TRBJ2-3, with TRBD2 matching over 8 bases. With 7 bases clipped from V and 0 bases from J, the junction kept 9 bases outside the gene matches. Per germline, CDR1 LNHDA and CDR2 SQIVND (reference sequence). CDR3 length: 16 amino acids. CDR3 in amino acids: CASMDLAGASTDTQYF. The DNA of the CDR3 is TGTGCCAGTATGGATCTAGCGGGTGCTAGCACAGATACGCAGTATTTT.

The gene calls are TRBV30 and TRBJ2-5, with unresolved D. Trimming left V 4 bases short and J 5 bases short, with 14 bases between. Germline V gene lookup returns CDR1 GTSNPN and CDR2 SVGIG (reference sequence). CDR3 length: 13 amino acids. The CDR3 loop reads CAWTGPIWETQYF. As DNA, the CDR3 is TGTGCCTGGACGGGCCCCATCTGGGAGACCCAGTACTTC.

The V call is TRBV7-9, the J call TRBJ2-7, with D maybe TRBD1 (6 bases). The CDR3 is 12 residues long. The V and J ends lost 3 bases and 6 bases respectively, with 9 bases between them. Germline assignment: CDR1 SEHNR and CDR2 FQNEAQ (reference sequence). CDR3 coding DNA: TGTGCCAGCAGCTTTAGGACAGCCGAGCAGTACTTC. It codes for CASSFRTAEQYF. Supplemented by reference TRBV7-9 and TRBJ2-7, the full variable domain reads DTGVSQNPRHKITKRGQNVTFRCDPISEHNRLYWYRQTLGQGPEFLTYFQNEAQLEKSRLLSDRFSAERPKGSFSTLEIQRTEQGDSAMYLCASSFRTAEQYFGPGTRLTVT.

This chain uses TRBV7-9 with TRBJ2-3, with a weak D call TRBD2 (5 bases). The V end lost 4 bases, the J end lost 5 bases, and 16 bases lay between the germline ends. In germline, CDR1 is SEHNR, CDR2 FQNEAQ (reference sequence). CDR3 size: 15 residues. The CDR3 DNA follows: TGTGCCAGCAGCTCCCCGAGAGAGGGTGGAGATACGCAGTATTTT. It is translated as CASSSPREGGDTQYF.

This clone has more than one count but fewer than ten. The CDR3 sequence is CASSQGVGGGRSPLHF. In DNA form, the CDR3 reads TGTGCCAGCAGCCAGGGGGTGGGCGGTGGTCGGTCACCCCTCCACTTT. The V gene is TRBV13, the J gene TRBJ1-6; 7 bases align to TRBD1. CDR3 size: 16 residues. J lost 10 bases, V lost 5 bases, and 14 bases had no gene match. Germline V gene data show CDR1 as PRHDT and CDR2 as FYEKMQ (reference sequence). The full variable domain, with the rest looked up from reference TRBV13 and TRBJ1-6, is AAGVIQSPRHLIKEKRETATLKCYPIPRHDTVYWYQQGPGQDPQFLISFYEKMQSDKGSIPDRFSAQQFSDYHSELNMSSLELGDSALYFCASSQGVGGGRSPLHFGNGTRLTVT.

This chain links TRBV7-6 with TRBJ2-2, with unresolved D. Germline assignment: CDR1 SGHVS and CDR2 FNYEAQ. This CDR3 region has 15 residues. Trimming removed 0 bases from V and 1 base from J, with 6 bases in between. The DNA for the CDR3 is TGTGCCAGCAGCTTAGCCGGAGAGAACACCGGGGAGCTGTTTTTT. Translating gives CASSLAGENTGELFF.

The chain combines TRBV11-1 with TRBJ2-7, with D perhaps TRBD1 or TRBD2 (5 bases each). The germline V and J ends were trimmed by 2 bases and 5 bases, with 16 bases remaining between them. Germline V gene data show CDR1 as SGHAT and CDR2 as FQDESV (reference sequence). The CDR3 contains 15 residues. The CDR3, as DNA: TGTGCCAGCAGCTTATACCCCGGGGCAGCAGACGAGCAGTACTTC. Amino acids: CASSLYPGAADEQYF.

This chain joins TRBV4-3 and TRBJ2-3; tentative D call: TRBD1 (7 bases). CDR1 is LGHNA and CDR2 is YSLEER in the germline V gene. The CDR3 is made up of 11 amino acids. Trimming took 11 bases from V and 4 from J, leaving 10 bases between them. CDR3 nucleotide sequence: TGCGCCTCCAGGGGGGCAGATACGCAGTATTTT. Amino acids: CASRGADTQYF.